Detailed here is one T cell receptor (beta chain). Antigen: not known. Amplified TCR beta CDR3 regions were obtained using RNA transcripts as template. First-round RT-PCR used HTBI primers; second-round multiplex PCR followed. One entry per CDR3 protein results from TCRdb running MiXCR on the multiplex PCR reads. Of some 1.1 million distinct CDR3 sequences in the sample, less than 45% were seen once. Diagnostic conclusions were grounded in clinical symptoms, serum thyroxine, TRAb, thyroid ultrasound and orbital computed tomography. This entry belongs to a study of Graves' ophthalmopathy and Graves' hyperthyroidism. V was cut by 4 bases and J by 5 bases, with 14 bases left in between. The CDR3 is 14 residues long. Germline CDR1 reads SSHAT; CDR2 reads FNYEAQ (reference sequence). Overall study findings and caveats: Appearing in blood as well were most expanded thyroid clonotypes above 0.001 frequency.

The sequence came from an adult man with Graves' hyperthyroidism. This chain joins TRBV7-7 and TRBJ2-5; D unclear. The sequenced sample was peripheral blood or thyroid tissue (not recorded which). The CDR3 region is CASSSTAGLETQYF. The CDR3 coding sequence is TGTGCCAGCAGCTCAACAGCCGGGTTGGAGACCCAGTACTTC.